The clone carrying this T cell receptor (beta chain) was counted between two and nine times. The CDR3 loop spans 15 amino acids. Germline lookup yields CDR1 LNHDA and CDR2 SQIVND (reference sequence). Trimming took 0 bases from V and 5 from J; bases not matched to a gene: 3. The data stem from a study of early T cells in non-severe SARS-CoV-2 infection. MiXCR, run by TCRdb on the 5' RACE reads, gives a single entry per CDR3 protein. The repertoire includes tens of thousands of distinct CDR3 sequences, approximately 14% of them detected once, and roughly 4.2% sits in the top ten. The sequence derives from an adult who was a healthcare worker with PCR-confirmed SARS-CoV-2 infection or an uninfected control (not recorded which). This rearrangement joins TRBV19 to TRBJ1-4; TRBD1 agrees at 7 bases. The sample taken for sequencing was whole blood. The CDR3 here is CASSIDRGMNEKLFF. CDR3 sequence (DNA): TGTGCCAGTAGTATAGACAGGGGGATGAATGAAAAACTGTTTTTT.